The subject of this entry is one T cell receptor (beta chain). The antigen it binds to is not known. Base-call qualities are not available, and no considerably larger clone is one nucleotide away. The germline V gene specifies SGHRS as CDR1 and YFSETQ as CDR2. The CDR3 measures 13 amino acids from cysteine to phenylalanine. The only DNA kept is the CDR3, 39 bases in frame from the first base. V drops 5 bases and J drops 2 bases, leaving 8 bases in between. The cohort consisted of fewer than 700 healthy bone marrow donors. At the time of sampling, all cohort members were nominally healthy, though unrecorded immune exposures were likely present. The donor tested CMV seropositive and was one of the 289 seropositive cohort members. Every donor gave a peripheral blood sample, and the peripheral blood mononuclear cells from that sample were used for TCR beta sequencing. The Qiagen DNeasy Blood Extraction Kit was used to extract genomic DNA from the blood cell samples.

The data were taken from a study of cytomegalovirus exposure and HLA in healthy donors (dated by TCRdb to 2015 to 2018). Looking at the study overall: In an earlier analysis of roughly 590 of the donors, around 300 Gb of sequence data and roughly 100 million unique TCR beta sequences from 180 million or so T cells were reported. HLA typing covered class I and class II loci at four-digit resolution. Along with the roughly 670-subject first cohort, a separate validation cohort of 120 different subjects was used. Approximately 310 gigabases of sequencing data and approximately 91 million unique TCR sequences made up an early release that covered approximately 700 HLA-typed donors. High-throughput TCR immunosequencing, statistical association of individual TCRs with disease status, and machine learning were combined to predict cytomegalovirus infection status. Donor age, sex, ethnicity and CMV serostatus were collected together with the repertoire data. A handful of DR-DQ haplotypes were handled as single units for association and clustering because linkage in the cohort was strong. Rather than drawing on any new phenotypic data, the later analysis identified candidate immune exposures from TCR beta sequences and the way those sequences occurred across donors. An earlier analysis of a few hundred of the donors applied high-throughput TCR beta sequencing to assess whether each TCR beta V gene segment acted as functional or pseudogenic. The study was designed to test whether signatures of past pathogen exposure could be identified by cataloging public T cell receptors. To study patterns of TCR occurrence, a later analysis re-analyzed previously published TCR beta repertoires from hundreds of donors and added high-resolution HLA genotyping. Typing coverage varied by locus: roughly 629-640 donors for A, B, C, DRB1 and DQB1; approximately 520 for DQA1; more than 600 for DPA1; around 450 for DPB1. Every discovery cohort repertoire had been produced on one sequencing platform. The T cell repertoires of several hundred subjects were profiled by immunosequencing and related to cytomegalovirus serostatus. The genetic ancestry cluster associated with self-reported Caucasian donors included about four fifths of the roughly 410 genotyped donors. Genome-wide SNP genotypes for about three fifths of the roughly 670 donors were used in a later genetic analysis, which treated that subset as a discovery cohort. Among 300 to 500 genotyped donors of the cohort, an average of about 240,000 unique TCR beta nucleotide sequences was sequenced per donor, of which about 20% were non-productive. Paper-wide results and their limitations: Presence/absence analyses assumed roughly uniform sequencing depth across donors, an assumption that may not hold. A total of fewer than 200 TCR beta chains were listed by the study as associated with cytomegalovirus. Because HLA typing was unavailable for some donors at each locus, only the typed subset was used in association tests. Immune exposure information for the cohort was limited to CMV serostatus. In a later analysis, most CMV-associated TCR beta chains were found to appear HLA-restricted, with HLA associations seemingly driven largely by CMV exposure. According to the authors, the approach could potentially be generalized to other disease states and immunological phenotypes. A further reported finding was that TCR beta sequences accurately predicted the HLA-A and HLA-B alleles for most subjects in the first cohort. A later analysis found that HLA-associated TCR beta chains were more clonally expanded and had lower generation probabilities than equally common non-associated chains. The sequencing pipeline was judged likely to have produced a cluster of highly shared sequence variants as a technical artifact. An association between a missense DCLRE1C variant and V-gene and J-gene trimming of TCR beta chains was found in a later genetic analysis and replicated in an independent cohort. In a later analysis, the rate of TCR association differed among HLA loci, with DRB1 alleles having the most associated TCRs and HLA-C alleles having the fewest. In a later analysis, several top co-occurrence clusters were reported to appear linked to parvovirus B19, influenza, CMV and Epstein-Barr virus. Correlated functional status among segregating V segments might be attributable to linkage disequilibrium, but an unknown experimental factor could not be ruled out. Most TCR sequences were seen in very few donors, while some public TCRs were found in many individuals. The classifier was reported to diagnose cytomegalovirus status with high specificity and sensitivity in both the original and validation cohorts. A later analysis associated about 17,000 TCR beta sequences with specific HLA alleles at a false discovery rate of 0.05. Some IMGT-functional V segments, including TRBV6-2 and TRBV6-3, could not be told apart with the 87-base-pair reads, so those segments were excluded. This cohort had only TCR beta chains sequenced, and the lack of alpha or paired-chain data limited which features could be detected. In an earlier analysis of 587 of the donors, most TCR beta V segments appeared in productive rearrangements about 87% or about 30% of the time, broadly matching IMGT annotations. In vitro tests confirmed that three of the cytomegalovirus-associated TCR beta chains recognize cytomegalovirus antigens. Because counts were too low, around 18 rarely observed V segments, including chromosome 9 orphons, were left out of the earlier analysis of over 550 of the donors. According to a later genetic analysis, donors in an Asian-associated ancestry cluster had fewer N-insertions in productive TCRs than the approximately 650-donor mean. When HLA alleles, especially DR and DQ, strongly co-occurred, TCR associations were difficult to assign to individual alleles.

The receptor library was made with the immunoSEQ multiplex PCR assay. For the multiplex PCR, a mixture combining 60 forward primers for TCR Vbeta segments and 13 reverse primers for TCR Jbeta segments was used. A multiplex PCR assay on genomic DNA amplified the CDR3 region of rearranged TCR beta genes. The Illumina HiSeq System was used to sequence the amplified TCR beta libraries as 87-base-pair reads. The original methods were these. In a later analysis, tens of millions of unique TCR beta chains were counted across the roughly 670 repertoires, and approximately 11 million of these chains were shared by at least two donors. Raw reads were error-corrected and collapsed into unique sequences by a nearest-neighbor algorithm in which closely related sequences were merged to remove PCR and sequencing errors. CDR3 sequences were aligned to IMGT reference sequences to assign V, D and J gene segments. Each retained sequence needed at least a six-nucleotide match to both a V gene segment and a J gene segment. A rearrangement was called productive if the CDR3 had no stop codons and remained in frame with V and J, and every other rearrangement was called non-productive. Following IMGT convention, CDR3 was defined as the stretch from the second conserved V-encoded cysteine up to the conserved J-encoded phenylalanine. In an earlier analysis of some 550 of the donors, sequences lacking an unambiguous match to a single V gene segment were excluded. In an earlier analysis of about 590 of the donors, a V segment was called functional when productive rearrangements were above 56.7%, and segregating when the standard deviation between donors exceeded 5%. To diagnose cytomegalovirus status from the catalog of TCR beta chain sequences, a statistical classification framework was built. In a later analysis, TCR nucleotide sequences were compared against IMGT/GENE-DB human TR gene sequences so that V and J genes could be assigned. Using the TCRdist pipeline, a later analysis assigned CDR3 sequences along with most-parsimonious VDJ recombination scenarios. In a later analysis, each TCR beta chain was defined by its CDR3 amino acid sequence together with its V-gene family, and reads without a unique V-gene family were excluded. To address suspected cross-contamination and a sequencing artifact, a later analysis removed around 600 highly shared, low-generation-probability nucleotide sequences. In a later analysis, a clonal expansion index was calculated for each public chain from normalized within-repertoire ranks of inferred template counts. A later analysis computed generation probabilities with a VDJ recombination model fitted to out-of-frame rearrangements, and checked the results against IGoR. A later analysis scored TCR-TCR, TCR-HLA and TCR-CMV co-occurrence with hypergeometric tests, applying a repertoire-size bias correction to TCR pairs. A later analysis estimated false discovery rates by permuting HLA or CMV assignments 20 times. In a later analysis, co-occurring TCRs were grouped with DBSCAN, and TCRdist sequence similarity was added when clustering was performed within HLA-allele-positive subsets. For co-occurrence clustering, repertoires with fewer than 30,000 or more than 120,000 public chains were excluded, along with roughly 5 repertoires with anomalous nucleotide sharing. TCRdb limited this immuneACCESS table to in-frame rearrangements with V and J called. A share of clones is missing; checked studies link under half to unresolved V genes, and the rest is unexplained. V and J calls and clone size are as listed in that table; D and trimming were resolved from the DNA. A total of 85,000 to 90,000 clones appear in this sample, roughly 80% of them only once. The biggest ten clones account for roughly 9.1% of the sample.

The sequenced sample was PBMCs. This TCR derives from a man aged 25 to 45 in good health and CMV-seropositive. The receptor chain draws on TRBV5-1 and TRBJ2-1; TRBD1 could be the D gene, as 5 bases match. The CDR3: CASRQDTYNEQFF. The sequenced DNA: TGCGCCAGCAGACAGGACACCTACAATGAGCAGTTCTTC.